This T cell receptor beta chain was obtained from a study of identical twins. Findings and limits, study-wide: The more abundant beta clonotypes in cord blood had fewer insertions, and memory repertoires did not show this. Not following the same donors, the study drew its conclusions from cross-sectional statistical analysis.

The CDR3 consists of 16 residues. Germline CDR1 and CDR2: DFQATT and SNEGSKA (reference sequence). V was clipped by 0 bases and J by 2 bases; unmatched bases: 4. Template switching supplied a universal primer site; unique molecular identifiers were carried on the cDNA. TCRdb reprocessed the 5' RACE reads with MiXCR, giving one entry per CDR3 protein. The sample contains about 290,000 distinct CDR3 sequences, roughly 10% of which appear only once. This clonotype has only a few counts. Its target is not known. The sample was also reused in another study, on yellow fever vaccine responses in identical twins.

This chain links TRBV20-1 with TRBJ2-1; TRBD2 agrees at 10 bases. The sequence was collected from a woman aged 18-29 years in good health. Sequenced input: CD8+ T cells sorted from blood. This CDR3 is CSARDILAGAYNEQFF. CDR3 nucleotide sequence: TGCAGTGCTAGAGATATCCTAGCGGGAGCCTACAATGAGCAGTTCTTC.